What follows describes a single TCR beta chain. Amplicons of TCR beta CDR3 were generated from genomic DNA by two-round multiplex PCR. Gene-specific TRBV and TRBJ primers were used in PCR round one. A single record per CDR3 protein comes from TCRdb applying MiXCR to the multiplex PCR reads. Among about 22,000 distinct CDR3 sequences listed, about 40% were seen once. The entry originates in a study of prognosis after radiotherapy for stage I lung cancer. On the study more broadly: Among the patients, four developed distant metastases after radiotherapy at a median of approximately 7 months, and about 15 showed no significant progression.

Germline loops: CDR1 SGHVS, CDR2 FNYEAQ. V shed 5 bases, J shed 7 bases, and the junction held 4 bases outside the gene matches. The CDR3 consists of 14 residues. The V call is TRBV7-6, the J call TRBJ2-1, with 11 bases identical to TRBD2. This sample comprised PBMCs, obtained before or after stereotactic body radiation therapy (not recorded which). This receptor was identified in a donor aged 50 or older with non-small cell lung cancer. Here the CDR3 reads CASSQLAGGNEQFF. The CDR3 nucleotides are TGTGCCAGCAGCCAGCTAGCGGGAGGTAATGAGCAGTTCTTC.